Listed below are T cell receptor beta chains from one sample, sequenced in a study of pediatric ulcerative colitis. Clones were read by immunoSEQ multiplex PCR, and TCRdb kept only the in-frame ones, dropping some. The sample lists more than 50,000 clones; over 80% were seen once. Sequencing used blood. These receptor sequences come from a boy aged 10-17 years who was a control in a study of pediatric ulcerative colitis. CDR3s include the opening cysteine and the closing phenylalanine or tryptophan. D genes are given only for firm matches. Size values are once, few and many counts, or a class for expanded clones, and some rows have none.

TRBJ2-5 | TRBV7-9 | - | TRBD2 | CASSEIAGGLLETQYF | TGTGCCAGCAGCGAAATAGCGGGAGGGCTACTAGAGACCCAGTACTTC
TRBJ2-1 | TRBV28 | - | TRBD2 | CASSLGLAGVWYNEQFF | TGTGCCAGCAGTTTAGGACTAGCGGGAGTATGGTACAATGAGCAGTTCTTC
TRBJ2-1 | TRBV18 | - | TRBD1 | CASSPTGQDNEQFF | TGTGCCAGCTCACCAACGGGACAGGACAATGAGCAGTTCTTC
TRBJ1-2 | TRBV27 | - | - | CASSLSWGYLNYGYTF | TGTGCCAGCAGTTTATCGTGGGGCTACCTTAACTATGGCTACACCTTC
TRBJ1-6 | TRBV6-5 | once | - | CASSRSSYNSPLHF | TGTGCCAGCAGCAGAAGCTCCTATAATTCACCCCTCCACTTT
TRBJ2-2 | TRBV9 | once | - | CASSVESLRGWGQTGRTGELFF | TGTGCCAGCAGCGTAGAGTCTCTCCGGGGGTGGGGTCAGACAGGGCGCACCGGGGAGCTGTTTTTT
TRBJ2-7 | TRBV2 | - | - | CASSDSPDYSSYEQYF | TGTGCCAGCAGTGATTCCCCAGATTACTCCTCCTACGAGCAGTACTTC
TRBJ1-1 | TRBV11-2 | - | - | CASSRQTNTEAFF | TGTGCCAGCAGTAGACAGACGAACACTGAAGCTTTCTTT
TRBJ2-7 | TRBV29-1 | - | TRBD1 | CSVWAGGNMGEQYF | TGCAGCGTTTGGGCAGGGGGTAATATGGGGGAGCAGTACTTC
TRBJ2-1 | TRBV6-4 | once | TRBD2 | CASSDGTSGSEQFF | TGTGCCAGCAGTGACGGGACTAGCGGGAGTGAGCAGTTCTTC
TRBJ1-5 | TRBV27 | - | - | CASSLDRFNQPQHF | TGTGCCAGCAGTTTAGACAGATTCAATCAGCCCCAGCATTTT
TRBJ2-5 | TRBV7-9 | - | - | CASSSNTGQETQYF | TGTGCCAGCAGCTCAAATACAGGACAAGAGACCCAGTACTTC
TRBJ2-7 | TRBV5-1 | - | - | CASSPGVGPYEQYF | TGCGCCAGCAGCCCGGGGGTTGGACCCTACGAGCAGTACTTC
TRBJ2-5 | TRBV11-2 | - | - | CASSYTTGPQETQYF | TGTGCCAGCAGCTACACGACAGGCCCACAGGAGACCCAGTACTTC
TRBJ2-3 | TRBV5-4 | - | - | CASSPGESGDTQYF | TGTGCCAGCAGTCCGGGGGAGTCTGGGGATACGCAGTATTTT
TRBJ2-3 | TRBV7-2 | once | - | CASSLTPATDTQYF | TGTGCCAGCAGCTTAACCCCAGCCACAGATACGCAGTATTTT
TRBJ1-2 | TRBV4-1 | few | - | CASSQAGGNPYGYTF | TGCGCCAGCAGCCAAGCGGGGGGAAATCCATATGGCTACACCTTC
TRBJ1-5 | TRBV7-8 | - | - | CASSERWQGSNQPQHF | TGTGCCAGCAGCGAGAGGTGGCAGGGTAGCAATCAGCCCCAGCATTTT
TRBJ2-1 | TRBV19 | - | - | CASSIGVTYNEQFF | TGTGCCAGTAGTATAGGGGTTACCTACAATGAGCAGTTCTTC
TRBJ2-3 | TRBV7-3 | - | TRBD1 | CASSQGQRTDTQYF | TGTGCCAGCAGCCAGGGACAGCGCACAGATACGCAGTATTTT
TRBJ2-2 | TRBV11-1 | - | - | CASILGPGARTGELFF | TGTGCCAGCATCCTAGGCCCGGGGGCGCGTACCGGGGAGCTGTTTTTT
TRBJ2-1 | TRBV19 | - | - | CASESPGIGTNEQFF | TGTGCCAGCGAGTCCCCGGGAATTGGCACCAATGAGCAGTTCTTC
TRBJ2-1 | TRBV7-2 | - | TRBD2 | CASSLGVAGGLNEQFF | TGTGCCAGCAGCTTAGGTGTAGCGGGGGGGCTGAATGAGCAGTTCTTC
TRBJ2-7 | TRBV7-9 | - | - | CASSLDFGATEQYF | TGTGCCAGCAGCTTAGATTTCGGAGCTACCGAGCAGTACTTC
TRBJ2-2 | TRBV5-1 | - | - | CASRRGLVGELFF | TGCGCCAGCAGGAGGGGGTTGGTCGGGGAGCTGTTTTTT
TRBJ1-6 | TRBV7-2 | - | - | CASSLGLNGNSPLHF | TGTGCCAGCAGCTTAGGGTTGAATGGGAATTCACCCCTCCACTTT
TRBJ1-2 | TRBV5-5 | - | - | CASSLGPFQGTNYGYTF | TGTGCCAGCAGCTTGGGGCCTTTTCAGGGTACTAACTATGGCTACACCTTC
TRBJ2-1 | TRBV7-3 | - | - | CASSLLLGGNELEPYYNEQFF | TGTGCCAGCAGCTTATTATTAGGGGGGAATGAACTCGAGCCTTACTACAATGAGCAGTTCTTC
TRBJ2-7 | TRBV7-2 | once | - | CASRAVGGTVPYEQYF | TGTGCCAGCAGGGCAGTTGGGGGGACCGTCCCCTACGAGCAGTACTTC
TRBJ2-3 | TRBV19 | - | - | CASSMALVGTQYF | TGTGCCAGTAGTATGGCGCTAGTCGGTACGCAGTATTTT
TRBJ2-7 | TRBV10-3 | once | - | CAISEDYEQYF | TGTGCCATCAGTGAGGACTACGAGCAGTACTTC
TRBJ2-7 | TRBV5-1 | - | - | CASSLLDPKIPYEQYF | TGCGCCAGCAGCTTGCTGGACCCTAAGATCCCCTACGAGCAGTACTTC
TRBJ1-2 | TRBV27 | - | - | CASSLSAANYGYTF | TGTGCCAGCAGTTTATCTGCGGCGAACTATGGCTACACCTTC
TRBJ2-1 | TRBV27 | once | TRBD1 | CASSPDRGGYNEQFF | TGTGCCAGCAGTCCAGACAGGGGTGGCTACAATGAGCAGTTCTTC
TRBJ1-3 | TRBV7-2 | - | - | CASSPGEVNTIYF | TGTGCCAGCAGCCCCGGCGAGGTAAACACCATATATTTT
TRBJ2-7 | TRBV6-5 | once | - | CASSFRSGSYEQYF | TGTGCCAGCAGTTTCCGGTCAGGATCCTACGAGCAGTACTTC
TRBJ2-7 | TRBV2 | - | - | CASSEQTYEQYF | TGTGCCAGCAGTGAACAGACCTACGAGCAGTACTTC
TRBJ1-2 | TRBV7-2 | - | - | CASSLGQNNYGYTF | TGTGCCAGCAGCTTAGGGCAGAATAACTATGGCTACACCTTC
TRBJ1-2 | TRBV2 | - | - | CASSEYLGGNYGYTF | TGTGCCAGCAGTGAATATTTAGGGGGAAACTATGGCTACACCTTC
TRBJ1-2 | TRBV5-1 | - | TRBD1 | CASRRQGARGYTF | TGCGCCAGCCGTCGACAGGGGGCGCGAGGCTACACCTTC
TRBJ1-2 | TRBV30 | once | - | CAWSVTGIFHGYTF | TGTGCCTGGAGTGTAACAGGGATCTTCCATGGCTACACCTTC
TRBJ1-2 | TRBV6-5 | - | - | CASSKQGHGYTF | TGTGCCAGCAGTAAACAGGGACATGGCTACACCTTC
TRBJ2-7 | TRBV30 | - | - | CAWSSGQGSTSYEQYF | TGTGCCTGGAGTTCGGGTCAGGGCTCCACCTCCTACGAGCAGTACTTC
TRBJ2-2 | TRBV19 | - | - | CASSMLETGELFF | TGTGCCAGTAGTATGTTAGAAACCGGGGAGCTGTTTTTT
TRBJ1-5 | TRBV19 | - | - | CASSAIPPAGPFRNQPQHF | TGTGCCAGTAGTGCGATCCCACCCGCGGGTCCATTTCGAAATCAGCCCCAGCATTTT
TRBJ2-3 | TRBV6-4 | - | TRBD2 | CASSATLAGGPTDTQYF | TGTGCCAGCAGTGCGACACTAGCGGGGGGACCCACAGATACGCAGTATTTT
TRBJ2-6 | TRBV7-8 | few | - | CASRRGSGANVLTF | TGTGCCAGCAGGAGGGGCTCTGGGGCCAACGTCCTGACTTTC
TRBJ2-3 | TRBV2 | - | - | CASSDLDREPSTDTQYF | TGTGCCAGCAGTGATCTGGACCGTGAACCTAGCACAGATACGCAGTATTTT
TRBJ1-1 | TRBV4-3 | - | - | CASSHQLNTEAFF | TGCGCCAGCAGCCACCAGTTGAACACTGAAGCTTTCTTT
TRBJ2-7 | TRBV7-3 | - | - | CASSPFRFVLNYEQYF | TGTGCCAGCTCTCCCTTCCGGTTTGTTTTGAACTACGAGCAGTACTTC
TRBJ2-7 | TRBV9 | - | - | CASSVGSGGEQYF | TGTGCCAGCAGCGTAGGGTCAGGGGGGGAGCAGTACTTC
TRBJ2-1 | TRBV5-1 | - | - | CASSLNLVKGLNEQFF | TGCGCCAGCAGCTTGAATCTGGTAAAGGGGCTCAATGAGCAGTTCTTC
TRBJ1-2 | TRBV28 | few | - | CASSLRAGIGYTF | TGTGCCAGCAGTTTACGCGCGGGCATTGGCTACACCTTC
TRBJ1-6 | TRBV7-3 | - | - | CASSLGENSPLHF | TGTGCCAGCAGCTTGGGGGAAAATTCACCCCTCCACTTT
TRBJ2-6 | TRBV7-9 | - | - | CASRPPIGGANVLTF | TGTGCCAGCAGGCCACCAATAGGTGGGGCCAACGTCCTGACTTTC
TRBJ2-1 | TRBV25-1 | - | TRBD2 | CASSLAGGNEQFF | TGTGCCAGCAGCCTGGCGGGAGGGAATGAGCAGTTCTTC
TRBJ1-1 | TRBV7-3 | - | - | CASSPTGSTEAFF | TGTGCCAGCAGCCCCACCGGCAGCACTGAAGCTTTCTTT
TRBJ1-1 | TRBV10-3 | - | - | CAISEEPGAGMNTEAFF | TGTGCCATCAGCGAGGAGCCAGGGGCCGGCATGAACACTGAAGCTTTCTTT
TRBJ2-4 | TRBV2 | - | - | CASSGWDIQYF | TGTGCCAGTTCAGGGTGGGACATTCAGTACTTC